The 19 T cell receptor beta chains listed next were all sequenced from one sample in a study of T cell clones after liver transplantation. Libraries were prepared by immunoSEQ multiplex PCR; TCRdb keeps only in-frame clonotypes and omits some of them. This sample has approximately 100,000 clones, with around 80% found just once. The sequencing used CD4+ T cells from blood, collected approximately 4 years after liver transplant. The receptors stem from a human patient who received a liver transplant. Some T cells may arise from the graft donor.

The chain recombines TRBV7-9 with TRBJ1-3, with 7 positions matching TRBD1. This CDR3 spans 13 amino acids. Germline V gene data show CDR1 as SEHNR and CDR2 as FQNEAQ (reference sequence). The V and J ends lost 10 bases and 2 bases, in that order; junction bases with no gene match: 5. This CDR3 is CATHRGAGNTIYF. The CDR3 coding sequence is TGTGCCACCCACAGGGGCGCTGGAAACACCATATATTTT.

This clone showed up just once. The V call is TRBV28, the J call TRBJ1-2; D ambiguous. Trimming shortened V by 5 bases and J by 9 bases, and 10 bases separated the two germline ends. The CDR3 loop spans 11 amino acids. Germline V CDR1 and CDR2: MDHEN, SYDVKM. CDR3 nucleotides: TGTGCCAGCAGTGCCGGACTGAGCTACACCTTC. Protein: CASSAGLSYTF.

CDR3 sequence: CASRPGTQQEINEKLFF. CDR3 DNA: TGTGCCAGCAGGCCCGGGACGCAGCAAGAGATAAATGAAAAACTGTTTTTT. V gene TRBV5-5 combines with J gene TRBJ1-4; maybe TRBD1 (5 bases). The V gene's germline CDR1 is SGHKS and CDR2 YYEKEE (reference sequence). The CDR3 is 17 amino acids. Deletions cut 5 bases from V and 5 bases from J, with 22 bases between. The full variable domain, completed using reference TRBV5-5 and TRBJ1-4, is DAGVTQSPTHLIKTRGQQVTLRCSPISGHKSVSWYQQVLGQGPQFIFQYYEKEERGRGNFPDRFSARQFPNYSSELNVNALLLGDSALYLCASRPGTQQEINEKLFFGSGTQLSVL.

This sequence joins TRBV7-2 and TRBJ2-5; maybe TRBD1 (6 bases). The V end was cut by 5 bases, the J end by 2 bases, with 9 bases between. Germline V lookup: CDR1 SGHTA, CDR2 FQGNSA. This CDR3 comprises 13 residues. CDR3 loop: CASSPTGQETQYF. In DNA, the CDR3 is TGTGCCAGCAGCCCTACAGGGCAAGAGACCCAGTACTTC.

This clone was detected only once. The chain combines TRBV11-2 with TRBJ2-7; the match to TRBD2 covers 8 bases. After removal of 2 bases from V and 0 bases from J, the junction contained 12 bases not matched to a gene. This CDR3 is built from 18 residues. The germline CDR1 and CDR2 sequences are SGHAT and FQNNGV. Here the CDR3 DNA reads TGTGCCAGCAGCTTAACGGGGGGGCCTAGCGAGAGCTCCTACGAGCAGTACTTC. Translating it yields CASSLTGGPSESSYEQYF.

A few counts support this clone. The CDR3: CASSLFRDRGYGYTF. The CDR3 DNA follows: TGTGCCAGCAGCTTATTCCGGGACAGGGGCTATGGCTACACCTTC. The chain employs TRBV11-2 and TRBJ1-2, with 10 bases lining up with TRBD1. CDR1 SGHAT and CDR2 FQNNGV come from the germline V gene. With V trimmed by 2 bases and J by 4 bases, 4 bases remained unmatched. The CDR3 totals 15 residues.

The chain couples TRBV20-1 to TRBJ2-3, with a possible D match to TRBD1 (6 bases). The CDR3 is made up of 11 amino acids. Germline loops: CDR1 DFQATT, CDR2 SNEGSKA (reference sequence). V dropped 3 bases and J dropped 7 bases, with 8 bases sitting between them. The CDR3 sequence is CSASQGNTQYF. CDR3 in DNA: TGCAGTGCTAGCCAGGGGAATACGCAGTATTTT.

The chain employs TRBV5-1 and TRBJ2-1, with 10 bases matching TRBD2. V dropped 4 bases and J dropped 3; count of bases not matched to a gene: 4. Germline V gene data show CDR1 as SGHRS and CDR2 as YFSETQ. This CDR3 region has 15 residues. DNA of the CDR3: TGCGCCAGCAGCCCTCGACTAGCGGGCTACAATGAGCAGTTCTTC. This sequence encodes CASSPRLAGYNEQFF.

The CDR3 coding sequence is TGCGCCGGACGCGGGGGGCCAGACACCGGGGAGCTGTTTTTT. Its translation: CAGRGGPDTGELFF. V usage is TRBV5-1 and J usage is TRBJ2-2, with 8 bases that match TRBD2. This CDR3 is 14 amino acids long. Germline lookup yields CDR1 SGHRS and CDR2 YFSETQ. V dropped 10 bases and J dropped 3; count of bases not matched to a gene: 8.

The rearrangement joins TRBV5-6 to TRBJ1-2; D remains ambiguous. The V and J ends lost 4 bases and 8 bases respectively, with 15 bases between them. CDR1 and CDR2 (germline): SGHDT, YYEEEE. This CDR3 has 13 amino acids. The CDR3, as DNA: TGTGCCAGCAGCCGGTCCCCCCGCGGGGGCTACACCTTC. It codes for CASSRSPRGGYTF.

The gene calls are TRBV28 and TRBJ1-1, with D uncertain. Deletions cut 3 bases from V and 7 bases from J, with 18 bases between. CDR3 length: 15 amino acids. Germline values: CDR1 MDHEN, CDR2 SYDVKM. The CDR3 DNA follows: TGTGCCAGCAGTTTTTTTGGAGGGAGGGCGGTTGAAGCTTTCTTT. This gives the protein CASSFFGGRAVEAFF.

This clone was recorded only once. CDR3 nucleotides: TGTGCCAGCAGCTTGCGGGAGGCCCCCTACAATGAGCAGTTCTTC. Residues: CASSLREAPYNEQFF. The genes are TRBV9 and TRBJ2-1; the match to TRBD2 covers 8 bases. This CDR3 contains 15 residues. Germline V lookup: CDR1 SGDLS, CDR2 YYNGEE. The V segment lost 4 bases and the J segment 2 bases; nucleotides outside the gene matches: 5.

The chain is built from TRBV11-2 and TRBJ1-6; the D is unclear. V was shortened by 5 bases and J by 8 bases, with 13 bases between the two germline ends. The V gene's germline CDR1 is SGHAT and CDR2 FQNNGV. The CDR3 covers 14 residues. In DNA, the CDR3 is TGTGCCAGCAGCCCCAGAGTTGCGGATTCACCCCTCCACTTT. Translating it yields CASSPRVADSPLHF.

The rearrangement uses TRBV5-1 and TRBJ1-5; tentative D call: TRBD1 (5 bases). The CDR3 is 14 residues long. V was cut by 4 bases and J by 3 bases, with 11 bases left in between. Germline values: CDR1 SGHRS, CDR2 YFSETQ. The CDR3: CASSPGTPNQPQHF. CDR3 DNA: TGCGCCAGCAGCCCCGGGACCCCCAATCAGCCCCAGCATTTT. Full variable domain (rest looked up from reference TRBV5-1 and TRBJ1-5): KAGVTQTPRYLIKTRGQQVTLSCSPISGHRSVSWYQQTPGQGLQFLFEYFSETQRNKGNFPGRFSGRQFSNSRSEMNVSTLELGDSALYLCASSPGTPNQPQHFGDGTRLSIL.

The rearrangement links TRBV28 to TRBJ2-7, with 8 bases matching TRBD1. CDR1 is MDHEN and CDR2 is SYDVKM in the germline V gene. V shed 5 bases, J shed 7 bases, and the junction held 16 bases outside the gene matches. The CDR3 totals 16 residues. The CDR3 loop reads CASSPPRTGWFGEQYF. For the CDR3, the DNA is TGTGCCAGCAGTCCACCACGGACAGGGTGGTTCGGAGAGCAGTACTTC.

The genes are TRBV7-2 and TRBJ2-2, with D possibly matching TRBD2 (5 bases). V lost 3 bases and J lost 8, with 7 bases in between. CDR3 length: 12 residues. Germline CDR1 and CDR2: SGHTA and FQGNSA. The CDR3 sequence: CASSFERGELFF. For the CDR3, the DNA is TGTGCCAGCAGCTTCGAGCGGGGGGAGCTGTTTTTT.

A word on this clone: This CDR3 is also generated by other DNA sequences in the sample. The chain links TRBV20-1 to TRBJ1-1; unclear D gene. The CDR3 is made up of 11 amino acids. The germline V gene encodes CDR1 DFQATT and CDR2 SNEGSKA (reference sequence). V was cut by 7 bases and J by 0 bases, with 6 bases left in between. CDR3 protein: CSVVLNTEAFF. CDR3 nucleotide sequence: TGCAGTGTAGTGCTGAACACTGAAGCTTTCTTT.

With regard to this clone: The sample has other DNA sequences that encode this CDR3 too. This chain uses TRBV5-1 with TRBJ1-3; D not resolved. This CDR3 has 12 amino acids. V lost 0 bases to trimming and J lost 4 bases, with 2 bases between them. Germline-derived CDR1 and CDR2 are SGHRS and YFSETQ. Here the CDR3 reads CASSLGGNTIYF. DNA for the CDR3: TGCGCCAGCAGCTTGGGGGGAAACACCATATATTTT.

The chain joins TRBV28 to TRBJ1-4, with D unresolved. This CDR3 is 15 amino acids long. CDR1 and CDR2 from the germline V gene are MDHEN and SYDVKM. Trimming shortened V by 7 bases and J by 7 bases, and 19 bases separated the two germline ends. The CDR3 DNA reads TGTGCCAGCACCGCGAACCCTCCAGAAGGTGAAAAACTGTTTTTT. Protein sequence: CASTANPPEGEKLFF.